This T cell receptor beta chain derives from a study of PD-L1 blockade in urothelial cancer. Study summary: When patients started atezolizumab in 2014, it was given at 1,200 mg intravenously every 3 weeks. Analysis of blood occurred 3 weeks (second dose) and 6 weeks after treatment start. Study-wide findings and caveats: More expansion of tumor-associated blood clones, seen at 3 weeks, marked durable-benefit patients.

Peripheral blood mononuclear cells were collected from every patient before and during treatment, yielding between 1 and 8 samples per patient. Assay: immunoSEQ multiplex PCR; the TCRdb copy retains only in-frame clones and omits some. The sample yields about 100,000 clones, about 85% seen once. With regard to this clone: Its antigen is unidentified.

The sequencing used PBMCs, collected around atezolizumab (anti-PD-L1) treatment. The clonotype originates from a man over 45 with urothelial cancer.

This CDR3 reads CASSERQAYEQYF. DNA for the CDR3: TGTGCCAGCAGTGAACGTCAGGCCTACGAGCAGTACTTC. This chain connects TRBV6-1 to TRBJ2-7; the D is unclear. V was cut by 2 bases and J by 2 bases, with 7 bases left in between. The germline V gene encodes CDR1 MNHNS and CDR2 SASEGT. CDR3 length equals 13 residues.